Below are 8 T cell receptor beta chains sequenced from a single sample in a study of cytomegalovirus exposure and HLA in healthy donors. Researchers ran the PCR with 60 Vbeta and 13 Jbeta primers. TCRdb's table, derived via immunoSEQ multiplex PCR, lists solely in-frame clones and lacks some. The sample includes about 110,000 clones, about two thirds of them seen just once. The sample comprised PBMCs. All receptors derive from a woman in her 70s in good health and CMV-seropositive.

V is TRBV30 and J is TRBJ1-6; D perhaps matches TRBD1 (5 bases). Trimming shortened V by 0 bases and J by 10 bases, and 19 bases separated the two germline ends. The germline V gene has CDR1 GTSNPN and CDR2 SVGIG (reference sequence). The CDR3 sequence is 16 residues long. CDR3 DNA: TGTGCCTGGAGTGTACGTTTGGGGCTCAGAAGATCACCCCTCCACTTT. This translates into CAWSVRLGLRRSPLHF.

This sequence joins TRBV18 and TRBJ2-3; D not resolved. The germline V gene encodes CDR1 KGHSH and CDR2 LQKENI. The CDR3 is 16 residues long. V gave up 6 bases and J gave up 1 base, with 17 bases separating them. The CDR3 is CASSPLVGSGTDTQYF. The CDR3 DNA sequence: TGTGCCAGCTCCCCGCTAGTAGGATCTGGCACAGATACGCAGTATTTT.

V is TRBV18 and J is TRBJ2-5; 8 positions match TRBD2. The CDR3 extends over 17 amino acids. J lost 4 bases, V lost 4 bases, and 14 bases had no gene match. CDR1 and CDR2 (germline): KGHSH, LQKENI. The CDR3 bases are TGTGCCAGCTCACGTGTCTCTCCGAGCGGGGGAGGAGAGACCCAGTACTTC. Translating gives CASSRVSPSGGGETQYF.

The chain recombines TRBV6-5 with TRBJ1-3, with 11 positions matching TRBD1. Germline V lookup: CDR1 MNHEY, CDR2 SVGAGI. The CDR3 spans 15 residues. V was pared by 6 bases and J by 2 bases, with 3 bases of the junction left unmatched. CDR3 protein: CASSGDRGTGNTIYF. The CDR3 DNA follows: TGTGCCAGCAGCGGGGACAGGGGGACTGGAAACACCATATATTTT.

In nucleotides, the CDR3 is TGTGCCAGCAGCCCTCGGGACAGGGGGACCGGCTACACCTTC. Amino acids: CASSPRDRGTGYTF. The V call is TRBV13, the J call TRBJ1-2; 11 positions agree with TRBD1. The CDR3 sequence is 14 residues long. With V trimmed by 5 bases and J by 8 bases, 7 bases remained unmatched. Per the germline V gene, CDR1 is PRHDT and CDR2 is FYEKMQ (reference sequence).

The CDR3 sequence is CASSGGRGDLNTEAFF. The CDR3 DNA is TGTGCCAGCAGTGGGGGCAGGGGGGACTTGAACACTGAAGCTTTCTTT. V gene TRBV6-1 combines with J gene TRBJ1-1, with TRBD1 matching over 7 bases. The CDR3 totals 16 residues. The junction had 8 bases not matched to a gene; V was cut back by 4 bases and J by 0 bases. Germline V lookup: CDR1 MNHNS, CDR2 SASEGT.

This chain joins TRBV7-6 and TRBJ1-2; TRBD1 agrees at 8 bases. The CDR3 spans 17 residues. Germline CDR1 is SGHVS and CDR2 is FNYEAQ. Trimming at V came to 2 bases and at J to 1 base, leaving 9 bases not matched to a gene. As DNA, the CDR3 is TGTGCCAGCAGCTTATCCTCTCGAGGACAGGGTAACTATGGCTACACCTTC. It specifies CASSLSSRGQGNYGYTF.

This clone was counted a single time. The rearrangement links TRBV4-3 to TRBJ2-1; TRBD1 is a possible D gene (6 bases). The length of the CDR3 is 15 residues. CDR1 is LGHNA and CDR2 is YSLEER in the germline V gene. V lost 1 base to trimming and J lost 4 bases, with 11 bases between them. For the CDR3, the DNA is TGCGCCAGCAGCCAAGCCAGGGGTTCGTACAATGAGCAGTTCTTC. It yields the protein CASSQARGSYNEQFF.